This T cell receptor beta chain originates from a study of vaccination and CD4 T cells after COVID-19. Study context: Blood was drawn a median about 75 days post second dose, range 14 to 241. Control cultures were supplied with a CEFX pool, an HIV-1 Nef pool, or no peptide at all.

Overall study findings and caveats: Reactive clone data from convalescent patients indicated a median of about 86% appearing only post-vaccination.

This clonotype showed up just a few times. Its antigen is not known. Time point: late sampling 161 to 241 days after vaccination in a few convalescent patients. The treatment was: roughly nine-day PBMC culture with coronavirus spike peptide pools or control peptides (ViraFEST assay). With about 10 days of culture completed, CD4+ T cells were isolated by negative selection. Sequencing of the DNA from cultured CD4+ T cells was carried out with the Oncomine TCR Beta short-read assay. TCRdb reprocessed the PCR reads via MiXCR and lists one record per CDR3 protein. The sample shows 20,000 to 25,000 distinct CDR3 sequences, 30% to 45% of them seen only once. The germline V gene encodes CDR1 SGHTA and CDR2 FQGNSA. The CDR3 covers 15 residues. V was trimmed by 1 base and J by 6 bases, leaving 13 bases between them.

The clonotype originates from a human donor who had recovered from COVID-19. This specimen was CD4+ T cells from blood, cultured in vitro, taken about 7 months after SARS-CoV-2 vaccination. The gene calls are TRBV7-2 and TRBJ1-5; a weak D match, TRBD1 (5 bases). The CDR3 reads CASSLDTGPGQPQHF. CDR3 DNA: TGTGCCAGCAGCTTAGACACAGGTCCGGGTCAGCCCCAGCATTTT.